The next 8 T cell receptor beta chains were all read from a single sample in a study of post-analysis software for immune sequencing data. Findings and caveats of the study: A handful of TRBV segments appeared more often in patients than in controls, and TRBV5-6, TRBV5-1 and TRBV20-1 were among these.

cDNA libraries of TCR beta carried unique molecular identifiers. In TCRdb, the PCR reads were re-called with MiXCR into one record per CDR3 protein. The table records about 620,000 distinct CDR3 sequences, roughly 45% of them present only once. No antigen has been assigned to these receptors. Sequencing was performed on blood. Every receptor here comes from a girl between 10 and 17 years old with multiple sclerosis.

In its sample, this clonotype was seen a few times. The rearrangement links TRBV12-3 or TRBV12-4 to TRBJ2-7; possibly TRBD2 for D (5 bases). V was trimmed by 3 bases and J by 5 bases, leaving 14 bases between them. The CDR3 contains 14 residues. CDR3 nucleotides: TGTGCCAGCAGTTTCTTCCGGGGAGTCGACGAGCAGTACTTC. It is translated as CASSFFRGVDEQYF.

The chain joins TRBV5-1 to TRBJ2-5, with 8 bases aligning to TRBD2. The J call could be wrong; TRBJ2-7 is a better fit for the DNA end. Germline assignment: CDR1 SGHRS and CDR2 YFSETQ. This CDR3 region has 16 residues. In DNA form, the CDR3 reads TGCGCCAGCAGTTTAGCGGGAAGTGAGTCTCCCTACGAGCAGTACTTC. This sequence encodes CASSLAGSESPYEQYF.

The chain joins TRBV12-3 or TRBV12-4 to TRBJ2-1; the match to TRBD1 covers 8 bases. CDR3 size: 16 residues. With V trimmed by 6 bases and J by 0 bases, 7 bases remained unmatched. Here the CDR3 DNA reads TGTGCCAGCAGCCCGGGACAGGCGAGCTCCTACAATGAGCAGTTCTTC. It specifies CASSPGQASSYNEQFF.

This clonotype has just a few counts. The chain couples TRBV7-3 to TRBJ2-1; D is undetermined. The V end was cut by 2 bases, the J end by 4 bases, with 12 bases between. The CDR3 length is 15 residues. CDR1 is SGHTA and CDR2 is FQGTGA in the germline V gene. The CDR3 sequence: CASSLSVTGYNEQFF. CDR3 coding DNA: TGTGCCAGCAGCTTATCCGTGACTGGGTACAATGAGCAGTTCTTC. Complete variable domain (other parts from reference TRBV7-3 and TRBJ2-1): GAGVSQTPSNKVTEKGKYVELRCDPISGHTALYWYRQSLGQGPEFLIYFQGTGAADDSGLPNDRFFAVRPEGSVSTLKIQRTERGDSAVYLCASSLSVTGYNEQFFGPGTRLTVL.

This chain links TRBV6-5 with TRBJ1-6, with a possible D match to TRBD1 (5 bases). CDR1 is MNHEY and CDR2 is SVGAGI in the germline V gene. The CDR3 length is 19 residues. Trimming left V 2 bases short and J 0 bases short, with 17 bases between. CDR3 amino acids: CASSYMAGRRSSYNSPLHF. DNA of the CDR3: TGTGCCAGCAGTTACATGGCAGGGAGAAGGAGCTCCTATAATTCACCCCTCCACTTT.

Turning to this clonotype: One end of the junction varies from germline; a read error may be responsible. CDR3 bases: TGTGCTAGCAGCCCCCGCCTAGCGGGATTCTCCTACAATGAGCAGTTCTTC. It translates to CASSPRLAGFSYNEQFF. The chain carries TRBV7-7 and TRBJ2-1; 9 nucleotides line up with TRBD2. The CDR3 runs 17 residues. Germline assignment: CDR1 SSHAT and CDR2 FNYEAQ (reference sequence). Complete variable domain (other parts from reference TRBV7-7 and TRBJ2-1): GAGVSQSPRYKVTKRGQDVTLRCDPISSHATLYWYQQALGQGPEFLTYFNYEAQPDKSGLPSDRFSAERPEGSISTLTIQRTEQRDSAMYRCASSPRLAGFSYNEQFFGPGTRLTVL.

This clonotype appeared once. Relative to the germline gene, one junction end is altered; a read error may explain this. The chain carries TRBV20-1 and TRBJ2-7; no definite D call. CDR3 length: 12 residues. Germline V gene sequence: CDR1 DFQATT, CDR2 SNEGSKA (reference sequence). The CDR3 region is CSASGRLYERYF. CDR3 DNA sequence: TGCAGTGCCTCCGGCCGACTCTACGAGCGGTACTTC.

This CDR3 is CASGGDRGEKLFF. The CDR3 nucleotides are TGTGCCAGCGGCGGGGACAGGGGCGAAAAACTGTTTTTT. The chain links TRBV2 to TRBJ1-4; 10 bases match TRBD1. The ends lost 8 bases at V and 8 bases at J; junction bases unmatched: 5. The CDR3 spans 13 residues. Looked up from germline, CDR1 is SNHLY and CDR2 is FYNNEI.